This TCR beta chain emerged from a study of T-cell memory formation after mild COVID-19 (dated by TCRdb to the early 2020s). Background for the entire study: Most TCR sequence clusters were specific to one of the two donors. Longitudinal TCRalpha and TCRbeta repertoire sequencing tracked T-cell clones expanding and contracting after mild COVID-19 in two donors. Two young, previously healthy adult volunteers, one female and one male, were included in the cohort.

The data were produced on an Illumina NovaSeq 6000. cDNA libraries for TCRalpha and TCRbeta were prepared by 5'RACE using constant-segment primers, with sample barcodes and unique molecular identifiers added. RNA was extracted from every sample with Trizol reagent. The libraries were amplified in two PCR steps, and the second step added a second sample barcode and Illumina TruSeq adapters. Sequencing of libraries was performed on an Illumina NovaSeq with 2 x 150 bp paired-end reads. In the source study's methods: The reads were demultiplexed and collapsed into UMI-guided consensus sequences using migec v1.2.7. With mixcr v2.1.11, UMI consensuses were aligned to TRA and TRB V and J templates and assembled into clonotypes. A clonotype was counted as expanded or contracted only if both edgeR and NoisET called the change significant, with noise models trained on biological replicates. edgeR calls used a false discovery rate-adjusted p below 0.01 and a log2 fold-change threshold of 1. As an exploratory analysis of dynamics, PCA with hierarchical clustering was applied to max-normalized trajectories of the 1000 most abundant clonotypes. The CD4 or CD8 phenotype of responding clones was assigned using the separately sequenced CD4+ and CD8+ repertoires. TCRdb ran its own pipeline on the public reads, namely fastp trimming at Q25 and MiXCR clone calling, and kept in-frame beta chains. Merged by CDR3 protein, the rows form single entries marked with the most common genes and DNA. The V and J calls reflect TCRdb's pipeline rather than the authors' work. The sample profile shows nearly 350,000 distinct CDR3 sequences; under 15% of them were found once. The biggest ten clones account for about a fifth of the sample.

Ficoll-Paque density gradient centrifugation was the method used to isolate PBMCs. This clonotype was detected ten times or more. It has no known antigen specificity. It has no much larger one-base neighbor in the sample; base qualities were not kept. CDR1 SGHRS and CDR2 YFSETQ are derived from the germline V gene. V loses 9 bases, J loses 1 base, and the germline ends lie 17 bases apart. Its CDR3 holds 15 amino acids, cysteine through phenylalanine. Only the CDR3 portion is preserved as DNA: 45 bases, with reading frame beginning at the first base. The full study reports these points: Contracting CD4+ clones were located mainly in the CM and EM memory subsets, whereas CD8+ clones were found to be enriched in EMRA. The study included only a couple of mild cases, and larger cohorts that include severe cases with pre-infection samples were judged to be necessary. Clones that contracted from day 15 to 85 showed balanced CD4/CD8 phenotypes, whereas a second wave of clones that expanded from day 15 to 37 leaned towards CD4+. Whether the second-wave clones peaking on day 37 were SARS-CoV-2 specific was not confirmed. Some responding clones were detected in pre-infection memory, suggesting pre-existing cross-reactive memory T cells joined the SARS-CoV-2 response.

The sequenced sample consisted of PBMCs or a T cell subset sorted from them (not recorded which). This clonotype was sampled from a man aged 18 to 29 who had mild COVID-19 (a few samples of this study predate the infection). The sample titles of this study are shuffled in the database, so cell type and time point are left out; the donor was told from shared clones. The rearrangement joined TRBV5-1 to TRBJ1-5; the D gene is perhaps TRBD1, on 6 matching bases. The bases are TGCGCCACCAAGACAGGCCCCGAGAGCAATCAGCCCCAGCATTTT. Its coded protein is CATKTGPESNQPQHF.